What follows are 28 T cell receptor beta chains derived from one specimen sequenced in a study of cytomegalovirus exposure and HLA in healthy donors. The method was immunoSEQ multiplex PCR; TCRdb's version includes in-frame clones alone and lacks a portion of them. This sample yields under 150,000 clones, of which approximately 89% are seen a single time; 0.6% to 0.8% belongs to the top ten. The sequenced sample consisted of PBMCs. These receptors came from a man aged 18 to 30 in good health and CMV-seronegative.

The chain's CDR3 is CASSLPMVSACLEQYV. CDR3 DNA: TGTGCCAGCAGTTTACCTATGGTTAGCGCCTGCCTCGAGCAGTACGTC. This chain joins TRBV27 and TRBJ2-7; TRBD2 might be the D (5 bases). The germline V gene encodes CDR1 MNHEY and CDR2 SMNVEV (reference sequence). The CDR3 has 16 residues. V gave up 2 bases and J gave up 6 bases, with 20 bases separating them.

The chain recombines TRBV5-1 with TRBJ1-2; the D is unclear. The CDR3 is 13 amino acids. CDR1 and CDR2 (germline): SGHRS, YFSETQ. Trimming removed 0 bases at V and 4 bases at J, with 7 bases between. The CDR3 is CASSLGRGYGYTF. In DNA form, the CDR3 reads TGCGCCAGCAGCTTGGGACGAGGCTATGGCTACACCTTC.

The rearrangement uses TRBV10-3 and TRBJ2-5; D is unclear. The CDR3 sequence is 13 residues long. CDR1 is ENHRY, CDR2 SYGVKD, per germline. V lost 0 bases and J lost 4, with 6 bases in between. The DNA of the CDR3 is TGTGCCATCAGTGAGTCTGTTATAGAGACCCAGTACTTC. As protein: CAISESVIETQYF.

This chain links TRBV10-3 with TRBJ2-7; weak D call: TRBD2 (6 bases). Germline CDR1 is ENHRY and CDR2 is SYGVKD. The CDR3 consists of 14 residues. Trimming stripped 10 bases from V and 7 bases from J, with 23 bases between. DNA for the CDR3: TGTGCCACCGCGGTGAGAGCCAATCGGGGGGAGCAGTACGTC. It translates to CATAVRANRGEQYV.

The chain has TRBV4-1 and TRBJ2-3; D uncertain. The V and J ends lost 1 base and 0 bases respectively, with 14 bases between them. CDR1 is MGHRA and CDR2 is YSYEKL in the germline V gene. The CDR3 extends over 17 amino acids. The CDR3: CASSQGRLAASTDTQYF. The CDR3 nucleotides read TGCGCCAGCAGCCAAGGTCGGTTGGCAGCGAGCACAGATACGCAGTATTTT.

The CDR3 sequence: CASSLGLAARGGELFF. The CDR3 DNA reads TGTGCCAGCAGCTTGGGGCTAGCGGCCAGGGGCGGGGAGCTGTTTTTT. V gene TRBV5-6 combines with J gene TRBJ2-2, with a tentative D call TRBD2 (7 bases). This CDR3 spans 16 amino acids. Germline V gene sequence: CDR1 SGHDT, CDR2 YYEEEE. V was trimmed by 0 bases and J by 7 bases, leaving 16 bases between them.

V gene TRBV30 combines with J gene TRBJ1-2; 12 bases line up with TRBD1. Germline CDR1 reads GTSNPN; CDR2 reads SVGIG (reference sequence). The junction had 4 bases not matched to a gene; V was cut back by 1 base and J by 4 bases. The CDR3 has 15 amino acids. CDR3 DNA sequence: TGTGCCTGGAGTGCAGGGACAGGGGGCTTCTATGGCTACACCTTC. It yields the protein CAWSAGTGGFYGYTF.

The chain couples TRBV4-2 to TRBJ2-1, with TRBD2 identical over 10 bases. The V gene's germline CDR1 is LGHNA and CDR2 YNFKEQ. The CDR3 consists of 16 residues. J gave up 4 bases and V 0 bases, and 3 bases lay outside the gene matches. This CDR3 reads CASSQDHSGGYNEQFF. In DNA form, the CDR3 reads TGTGCCAGCAGCCAAGATCATAGCGGGGGGTACAATGAGCAGTTCTTC.

This chain joins TRBV10-1 and TRBJ2-5, with D possibly matching TRBD1 (5 bases). Germline assignment: CDR1 WNHNN and CDR2 SYGVQD (reference sequence). The CDR3 consists of 13 residues. Trimming pared 9 bases from V and 5 bases from J, leaving 16 bases between. CDR3 amino acids: CARLRGYKETQYF. The CDR3 DNA reads TGCGCCAGACTAAGGGGTTACAAGGAGACCCAGTACTTC.

The chain combines TRBV7-8 with TRBJ2-5; 12 bases are a match to TRBD2. Germline V gene sequence: CDR1 SGHVS, CDR2 FQNEAQ. The CDR3 loop spans 18 amino acids. V lost 5 bases and J lost 5; bases outside the gene matches: 15. The CDR3 protein is CASSGGGLAGGPGETQYF. For the CDR3, the DNA is TGTGCCAGCAGCGGAGGGGGGCTAGCGGGAGGGCCCGGGGAGACCCAGTACTTC.

The CDR3 nucleotides are TGTGCCATCAGTGAGGGGCCGGGGCTAGCGAGCTACGAGCAGTACTTC. This sequence encodes CAISEGPGLASYEQYF. This chain links TRBV10-3 with TRBJ2-7; possible D gene TRBD2, 6 bases. This CDR3 comprises 16 residues. Germline CDR1 ENHRY, CDR2 SYGVKD. V lost 2 bases to trimming and J lost 3 bases, with 17 bases between them.

J is TRBJ2-1 and V is TRBV11-3; possible D gene TRBD2, 7 bases. The CDR3 is 16 amino acids. Trimming removed 5 bases at V and 0 bases at J, with 14 bases between. Germline V CDR1 and CDR2: SGHNT, YENEEA. The CDR3 region is CASSRGGASSYNEQFF. The CDR3 region has the DNA TGTGCCAGCAGCCGTGGGGGGGCCAGCTCCTACAATGAGCAGTTCTTC.

The chain couples TRBV6-5 to TRBJ1-2, with 7 bases matching TRBD1. CDR3 size: 16 residues. Germline V lookup: CDR1 MNHEY, CDR2 SVGAGI. With 2 bases clipped from V and 3 bases from J, the junction kept 9 bases outside the gene matches. CDR3 sequence: CASSYRTGAGHYGYTF. As DNA, the CDR3 is TGTGCCAGCAGTTACCGAACAGGGGCAGGTCACTATGGCTACACCTTC.

The chain has TRBV2 and TRBJ2-2, with 8 bases lining up with TRBD1. J gave up 7 bases and V 5 bases, and 6 bases lay outside the gene matches. CDR3 size: 14 residues. Germline V gene data show CDR1 as SNHLY and CDR2 as FYNNEI. This CDR3 reads CASSLGQGYGELFF. The CDR3 nucleotides read TGTGCCAGCAGTCTAGGACAGGGTTACGGGGAGCTGTTTTTT.

Remarks on this clone: This sample includes further DNA sequences coding for the same CDR3. CDR3 in amino acids: CASSPGLAGGQETQYF. The CDR3 coding sequence is TGTGCCAGCTCACCGGGACTAGCGGGAGGGCAAGAGACCCAGTACTTC. The chain uses TRBV18 and TRBJ2-5; 16 nucleotides align to TRBD2. CDR3 length: 16 residues. Germline assignment: CDR1 KGHSH and CDR2 LQKENI. V was clipped by 3 bases and J by 2 bases; unmatched bases: 0.

The chain employs TRBV4-2 and TRBJ1-1; 7 nucleotides align to TRBD1. Germline V gene data show CDR1 as LGHNA and CDR2 as YNFKEQ. V shed 3 bases, J shed 0 bases, and the junction held 13 bases outside the gene matches. The CDR3 is 18 residues long. The CDR3: CASSQSLDRMYMNTEAFF. The CDR3 DNA reads as TGTGCCAGCAGCCAGAGTCTGGACAGGATGTATATGAACACTGAAGCTTTCTTT.

The chain links TRBV2 to TRBJ2-7, with D possibly TRBD1 on 6 matching bases. Looked up from germline, CDR1 is SNHLY and CDR2 is FYNNEI. CDR3 length: 14 residues. V lost 6 bases to trimming and J lost 2 bases, with 14 bases between them. This chain's CDR3 is CASRTGRTAYEQYF. CDR3 bases: TGTGCCAGCAGAACAGGGCGGACCGCCTACGAGCAGTACTTC.

The chain couples TRBV14 to TRBJ1-1; TRBD1 might be the D (6 bases). The CDR3 contains 14 residues. With 4 bases removed from V and 3 bases from J, the gap between germline ends came to 12 bases. Looked up from germline, CDR1 is SGHDN and CDR2 is FVKESK. Here the CDR3 reads CASSLQGWDTEAFF. In DNA form, the CDR3 reads TGTGCCAGCAGCCTACAGGGTTGGGACACTGAAGCTTTCTTT.

The rearrangement uses TRBV19 and TRBJ1-6; D gene ambiguous. With 3 bases removed from V and 8 bases from J, the gap between germline ends came to 14 bases. Germline CDR1 LNHDA, CDR2 SQIVND (reference sequence). This CDR3 comprises 15 residues. CDR3 in amino acids: CASSMEGPRYSPLHF. The CDR3 nucleotides are TGTGCCAGTAGTATGGAGGGCCCCCGGTATTCACCCCTCCACTTT.

J is TRBJ1-2 and V is TRBV9, with D hard to call. Germline assignment: CDR1 SGDLS and CDR2 YYNGEE. This CDR3 contains 14 residues. The V and J ends lost 0 bases and 1 base respectively, with 7 bases between them. CDR3 residues: CASSVAPLNYGYTF. CDR3 nucleotide sequence: TGTGCCAGCAGCGTAGCTCCACTTAACTATGGCTACACCTTC.

V is TRBV6-1 and J is TRBJ2-3, with 10 bases fitting TRBD2. The CDR3 covers 17 residues. Germline V CDR1 and CDR2: MNHNS, SASEGT. With 3 bases clipped from V and 0 bases from J, the junction kept 6 bases outside the gene matches. CDR3 sequence: CASSDSSGGFSTDTQYF. The CDR3 bases are TGTGCCAGCAGTGACAGTAGCGGGGGGTTTAGCACAGATACGCAGTATTTT.

The CDR3 DNA is TGCAGCGTTGAAGATTTGCCCGGGACACAGGCAGAGGGTTATGGCTACACCTTC. This encodes CSVEDLPGTQAEGYGYTF. V is TRBV29-1 and J is TRBJ1-2; D might be TRBD1 (6 bases). CDR1 and CDR2 from the germline V gene are SQVTM and ANQGSEA. The CDR3 totals 18 residues. Trimming stripped 0 bases from V and 5 bases from J, with 25 bases between.

V usage is TRBV19 and J usage is TRBJ1-1, with D perhaps TRBD1 (5 bases). CDR3 length equals 13 residues. Germline-derived CDR1 and CDR2 are LNHDA and SQIVND (reference sequence). V lost 7 bases, J lost 4 bases, and 13 bases lay in between. The CDR3 region has the DNA TGTGCCAGTAATAGTCAGGGATCCACTGAAGCTTTCTTT. Translation: CASNSQGSTEAFF.

V and J are TRBV28 and TRBJ1-5; 9 bases map to TRBD1. Germline CDR1 is MDHEN and CDR2 is SYDVKM. The V and J ends lost 8 bases and 3 bases, in that order; junction bases with no gene match: 2. The CDR3 spans 13 residues. CDR3 residues: CASGDRANQPQHF. Written as DNA, the CDR3 is TGTGCCAGCGGGGACAGGGCCAATCAGCCCCAGCATTTT.

This clone turned up a few times. J is TRBJ1-6 and V is TRBV29-1; 12 nucleotides align to TRBD1. CDR1 and CDR2 (germline): SQVTM, ANQGSEA. The V gene end was trimmed by 6 bases and the J gene end by 7 bases; junction bases not matched to a gene: 1. The CDR3 has 13 amino acids. CDR3 bases: TGCAGCGTGGGGACAGGGGGCAATTCACCCCTCCACTTT. Translating gives CSVGTGGNSPLHF.

The chain joins TRBV7-9 to TRBJ2-7; D gene uncertain. Germline V CDR1 and CDR2: SEHNR, FQNEAQ (reference sequence). The CDR3 contains 14 residues. V dropped 0 bases and J dropped 3 bases, with 9 bases sitting between them. The CDR3 DNA follows: TGTGCCAGCAGCTTAGCTGAGAGGTTCTACGAGCAGTACGTC. This translates into CASSLAERFYEQYV.

V is TRBV20-1 and J is TRBJ1-1, with unresolved D. V shed 5 bases and J shed 4 bases, with 5 bases lying between them. CDR3 length equals 10 residues. The germline gives CDR1 DFQATT, CDR2 SNEGSKA (reference sequence). CDR3 DNA sequence: TGCAGTGCTGGGAGCACTGAAGCTTTCTTT. Protein: CSAGSTEAFF.

This rearrangement joins TRBV4-3 to TRBJ2-5; D is undetermined. CDR1 and CDR2 (germline): LGHNA, YSLEER. V was cut by 2 bases and J by 2 bases, with 12 bases left in between. CDR3 size: 15 residues. The CDR3 nucleotides are TGCGCCAGCAGCCAATTCGAAGCGAGTCAAGAGACCCAGTACTTC. Protein: CASSQFEASQETQYF.